This T cell receptor (beta chain) was captured in a study of tumor and adjacent non-tumor tissue in lung cancer (dated by TCRdb to 2016 to 2019). For the study in its entirety: The cohort included about eleven adenocarcinoma, 2 squamous cell carcinoma and 1 small cell lung cancer patients. Around 30 paired specimens, one tumor and one normal lung sample per patient, were profiled by TCRbeta CDR3 sequencing. In total, sequencing yielded approximately 130,000,000 productive TCRbeta reads, which works out to an average of roughly 4.2 million reads per sample. Bulk TCRbeta repertoires were compared between lung tumor tissue and matched distant non-tumor lung tissue obtained from fewer than 16 lung cancer patients. The roughly 15 patients were aged about 30 to 76 years, included around ten men and 5 women, and had TNM stage I to III disease. Here is what the overall study found, with its caveats: The methods do not name the sequencing platform or mention unique molecular identifiers. Peripheral blood was not sequenced, so blood TCRbeta repertoires were not examined in the lung cancer patients of the study. Tumor tissue showed significantly higher TCR diversity (inverse Simpson) than normal lung tissue, at roughly 390 vs 170 (P = 0.0075, Mann-Whitney U test). Only 15 or so patients were included in the cohort, and the need for larger samples and more detailed clinical data was noted by the authors. The top 100 clones made up a significantly larger cumulative share of the repertoire in normal lung than in tumor tissue. Younger patients had significantly higher TCR diversity, and higher tumor TCR diversity was associated with shorter overall and disease-free survival.

Library preparation employed multiplex PCR. The listed sequencing device is Illumina HiSeq 2500. TCRbeta libraries were built by three rounds of nested PCR using primers (Table S4), following protocols modified from ARM-PCR. Before sequencing, PCR products of 200-500 bp were excised from the gel and purified with the QIAquick gel extraction kit. In the original analysis: Trimmomatic was used to clean the reads, FLASH was used to merge the reads into complete CDR3 sequences, and MiTCR was used to assign the reads to V(D)J germline segments. VDJtools was used to compute clonal diversity as the inverse Simpson's index. A read counted as productive if the sequence was in-frame and lacked a premature stop codon. The raw public data were reprocessed by TCRdb itself: fastp quality trimming at Q25, MiXCR clonotype calling, in-frame beta chains only. A single entry per CDR3 protein holds the most common genes and DNA from its merged rows. V and J calls and clone size were set by TCRdb, not the authors. For this sample the table gives roughly 140,000 distinct CDR3 sequences, of which approximately 66% were detected only once. The ten largest make up roughly 18% of the sample.

CDR1 and CDR2 are read off the germline V gene as SGHAT and FQNNGV. The CDR3 spans 15 residues, from the cysteine through the valine. The kept DNA is CDR3 alone, 45 bases in frame from the first base. RNA was isolated from bulk, unsorted tissue, and RNA quality was assessed with a NanoDrop ND-1000 and an Agilent 2100. Newly diagnosed lung cancer patients without prior chemotherapy who had been admitted for thoracic surgery in China between August and November 2014 were enrolled as donors. The study excluded patients who had received radiotherapy or chemotherapy before or who had another cancer at the same time. Pieces of surgical tissue measuring roughly 1-2.2 cm3 were kept in RNAlater solution and held at -80 degrees C until needed. Concerning this clonotype itself: It lacks a known antigen. Per-nucleotide qualities are absent, and no much larger clonotype sits a single base away.

The receptor was isolated from a man aged 55 to 70 with small cell lung cancer. Rearrangement joined TRBV11-2 to TRBJ2-7, with the D gene uncertain. The sample was lung tumor tissue. The nucleotide sequence is TGTGCCAGCAGCTTAGATACGAGGAGCTACTACGAGCAGTATGTC. Its translation is CASSLDTRSYYEQYV.